This T cell receptor (beta chain) was identified during a study of blood T cells in healthy people across ages. Study-level findings and limits: As age increased, TCR beta diversity per million T cells fell in a roughly linear fashion.

Alongside a J-beta primer mix, a sample-barcoded 5' primer served in a second PCR lasting about 7 to 11 cycles. TCRdb passed the 5' RACE reads through MiXCR, listing each CDR3 protein once. The data hold 950,000 to 1,200,000 distinct CDR3 sequences, with under 40% observed a single time. Concerning this clonotype itself: Its specificity is not known.

Per germline, CDR1 SNHLY and CDR2 FYNNEI. V lost 1 base and J 5 bases, leaving 15 bases between the germline ends. This CDR3 contains 15 residues. Drawn from each donor were ten milliliters of peripheral blood. The source of this sequence is a man aged 18 to 29 in good health. V and J are TRBV2 and TRBJ2-7; D is tentatively TRBD1 or TRBD2 (5 bases each). The sequenced sample consisted of blood. The DNA for the CDR3 is TGTGCCAGCAGTGAAGAACGGGGCTTTGTGGACGAGCAGTACTTC. It encodes CASSEERGFVDEQYF.